One and the same sample provided the 26 T cell receptor beta chains below, sequenced in a study of CXCR3-negative and CXCR3-positive naive CD8 T cells. Libraries were UMI-labeled 5' RACE TRB cDNA. Using the 5' RACE reads, TCRdb records one entry per CDR3 protein without DNA. Its clone listing holds more than 80,000 distinct CDR3 sequences. Study-wide findings and caveats: CXCR3-positive naive cells had more hydrophobic TRB CDR3s than CXCR3-negative naive cells.

For these receptors, no antigen is known. Specimen: naive CXCR3+ CD8+ T cells from blood. This sample's subset: CD45RO-CCR7+CD27+CD95- naive CD8+ T cells expressing CXCR3 (TNR3+). All receptors come from a human donor in good health. Some clones in this sample may be carry-over from other donors' samples.

The CDR3 here is CSALLTTTDEQYF. V gene TRBV20-1 combines with J gene TRBJ2-7; the TCRdb D gene call, TRBD2, has no DNA to confirm it. The CDR3 contains 13 residues. CDR1 is DFQATT and CDR2 is SNEGSKA in the germline V gene (reference sequence).

This chain links TRBV21-1 with TRBJ2-3; the TCRdb D gene call, TRBD2, has no DNA to confirm it. TRBV21-1 is shown as a pseudogene. This CDR3 contains 18 residues. The CDR3 protein is CASSARFERGGSTDTQYF.

This sequence joins TRBV5-1 and TRBJ2-7. Germline values: CDR1 SGHRS, CDR2 YFSETQ. The CDR3 has 12 amino acids. The CDR3 loop is CASSPTWREQYF. Full variable domain (missing parts from reference TRBV5-1 and TRBJ2-7): KAGVTQTPRYLIKTRGQQVTLSCSPISGHRSVSWYQQTPGQGLQFLFEYFSETQRNKGNFPGRFSGRQFSNSRSEMNVSTLELGDSALYLCASSPTWREQYFGPGTRLTVT.

The chain is built from TRBV7-8 and TRBJ1-4. The V gene's germline CDR1 is SGHVS and CDR2 FQNEAQ. The CDR3 sequence is 16 residues long. CDR3 sequence: CASSPPVPSTNEKLFF.

The gene calls are TRBV6-4 and TRBJ1-4; the D call of TRBD1 rests on TCRdb alone, since no DNA is present to check it. This CDR3 is 13 amino acids long. The germline V gene has CDR1 MRHNA and CDR2 SNTAGT. Here the CDR3 reads CASSPRDGEKLFF.

This chain links TRBV7-8 with TRBJ2-6. The CDR3 spans 15 residues. Germline V lookup: CDR1 SGHVS, CDR2 FQNEAQ. The CDR3 is CASSLESSGANVLTF.

V is TRBV5-4 and J is TRBJ1-1; without DNA, the TCRdb call of TRBD1 cannot be checked. Germline-derived CDR1 and CDR2 are SGHNT and YYREEE (reference sequence). This CDR3 has 17 amino acids. CDR3 sequence reads: CASSMIPGRPTDTEAFF.

The chain has TRBV14 and TRBJ1-2; with no DNA, the TCRdb D assignment of TRBD1 cannot be verified. The CDR3 covers 14 residues. Germline V gene lookup returns CDR1 SGHDN and CDR2 FVKESK. This chain's CDR3 is CASSQTGTFYGYTF.

The gene calls are TRBV4-1 and TRBJ1-1; there is no DNA to check the TCRdb D call of TRBD1. From germline, CDR1 is MGHRA and CDR2 YSYEKL. CDR3 size: 16 residues. The CDR3 sequence is CASSHSGGESGTEAFF.

The chain recombines TRBV7-2 with TRBJ2-1; TCRdb's D gene call, TRBD2, goes unchecked for lack of DNA. Germline V gene data show CDR1 as SGHTA and CDR2 as FQGNSA. This CDR3 comprises 16 residues. CDR3 residues: CASSPELAGRPPEQFF.

V is TRBV7-6 and J is TRBJ2-3; TCRdb reports TRBD1, a call that lacks DNA to check it against. The germline CDR1 and CDR2 sequences are SGHVS and FNYEAQ. There are 13 residues in the CDR3. CDR3 region: CASSLEFPNTQYF.

V is TRBV7-9 and J is TRBJ2-1. The CDR3 contains 13 residues. The germline V gene encodes CDR1 SEHNR and CDR2 FQNEAQ (reference sequence). This chain's CDR3 is CASLESSYNEQFF. The full variable domain, in which reference TRBV7-9 and TRBJ2-1 provide the parts outside the CDR3, is DTGVSQNPRHKITKRGQNVTFRCDPISEHNRLYWYRQTLGQGPEFLTYFQNEAQLEKSRLLSDRFSAERPKGSFSTLEIQRTEQGDSAMYLCASLESSYNEQFFGPGTRLTVL.

V usage is TRBV14 and J usage is TRBJ2-7; TCRdb outputs TRBD1, but without DNA this stays unchecked. The germline V gene encodes CDR1 SGHDN and CDR2 FVKESK. The CDR3 runs 14 residues. The CDR3 loop reads CASSPPGQQYEQYF.

The chain is built from TRBV13 and TRBJ2-1; the TCRdb call, TRBD1, lacks DNA for checking. Germline CDR1 and CDR2: PRHDT and FYEKMQ (reference sequence). The length of the CDR3 is 17 residues. The CDR3 loop reads CACSIGGGIHSYNEQFF.

The CDR3 is CASRELSEQFF. J is TRBJ2-1 and V is TRBV6-2 or TRBV6-3. The V gene's germline CDR1 is MNHEY and CDR2 SVGEGT. CDR3 size: 11 residues.

The chain has TRBV21-1 and TRBJ1-5; without DNA, the TCRdb call of TRBD1 cannot be checked. TRBV21-1 is listed as a pseudogene. The CDR3 length is 16 residues. The CDR3 loop is CASSRRKGISNQPQHF.

CDR3 residues: CASSLEAGEVYGYTF. The gene calls are TRBV7-2 and TRBJ1-2; TCRdb calls TRBD1, which cannot be checked without DNA. The CDR3 runs 15 residues. CDR1 and CDR2 (germline): SGHTA, FQGNSA.

J is TRBJ1-4 and V is TRBV24-1; TCRdb's D gene call, TRBD1, goes unchecked for lack of DNA. The CDR3 loop spans 16 amino acids. Germline V gene data show CDR1 as KGHDR and CDR2 as SFDVKD. CDR3 amino acids: CTTSDRRDGAREKLFF.

CDR3: CASSFHRYPTDTQYF. This chain links TRBV6-5 with TRBJ2-3. The CDR3 totals 15 residues. The V gene's germline CDR1 is MNHEY and CDR2 SVGAGI.

The chain links TRBV5-5 to TRBJ2-5; without DNA, the TCRdb call of TRBD1 cannot be checked. The CDR3 runs to 16 residues. CDR1 is SGHKS and CDR2 is YYEKEE in the germline V gene (reference sequence). CDR3: CASSLSVRGWQETQYF.

The chain joins TRBV12-3 or TRBV12-4 to TRBJ1-1. The CDR3 has 14 amino acids. The CDR3 sequence is CASSLSEGNTEAFF.

This chain joins TRBV7-9 and TRBJ1-4; TCRdb reports TRBD1, a call that lacks DNA to check it against. The CDR3 extends over 15 amino acids. The germline V gene has CDR1 SEHNR and CDR2 FQNEAQ (reference sequence). This CDR3 is CASSLRQGGNEKLFF.

The rearrangement links TRBV19 to TRBJ2-1; absent DNA, TCRdb's TRBD1 call cannot be checked. Per the germline V gene, CDR1 is LNHDA and CDR2 is SQIVND (reference sequence). The CDR3 runs 13 residues. CDR3: CASSIQGANEQFF.

The chain couples TRBV28 to TRBJ2-1; TCRdb's assignment of TRBD1 cannot be checked, as there is no DNA. CDR1 and CDR2 from the germline V gene are MDHEN and SYDVKM. CDR3 size: 18 residues. This CDR3 is CASSTLRQRDREMDEQFF. The entire variable domain, with the rest obtained from reference TRBV28 and TRBJ2-1, is as follows: DVKVTQSSRYLVKRTGEKVFLECVQDMDHENMFWYRQDPGLGLRLIYFSYDVKMKEKGDIPEGYSVSREKKERFSLILESASTNQTSMYLCASSTLRQRDREMDEQFFGPGTRLTVL.

J is TRBJ2-5 and V is TRBV5-1. Germline V CDR1 and CDR2: SGHRS, YFSETQ. The CDR3 runs 15 residues. The chain's CDR3 is CASSLAQGFQETQYF. The variable domain in full, with the rest retrieved from reference TRBV5-1 and TRBJ2-5, is KAGVTQTPRYLIKTRGQQVTLSCSPISGHRSVSWYQQTPGQGLQFLFEYFSETQRNKGNFPGRFSGRQFSNSRSEMNVSTLELGDSALYLCASSLAQGFQETQYFGPGTRLLVL.

This rearrangement joins TRBV29-1 to TRBJ2-2; the TCRdb D gene call, TRBD1, has no DNA to confirm it. The CDR3 has 13 amino acids. Germline-derived CDR1 and CDR2 are SQVTM and ANQGSEA. The CDR3 loop is CSVRQENTGELFF.